This is a list of T cell receptor beta chains from one sample in a study of blood T cell repertoires in COVID-19. Repertoires were generated with immunoSEQ multiplex PCR, while TCRdb's copy carries only in-frame clones and drops some. The table records tens of thousands of clones, just under 85% of them present only once. Sequenced sample: peripheral blood. Source of these receptors: an older woman with acute or convalescent COVID-19. Both conserved end residues are part of each CDR3. Fields, in order: CDR3 protein, CDR3 DNA, clone size, V gene, D gene, J gene. A D gene is named only where the DNA matches it firmly. A clone size is listed for some rows: how often the clone was seen (once, few, many), or a class if it is expanded.

CDR3: CATSTPTQPQHF; DNA: TGTGCCACCTCGACACCCACTCAGCCCCAGCATTTT; size: .; V: TRBV24-1; D: .; J: TRBJ1-5
CDR3: CASRPGTSVNEQFF; DNA: TGCGCCAGCAGGCCCGGGACTAGCGTTAATGAGCAGTTCTTC; size: .; V: TRBV5-1; D: TRBD2; J: TRBJ2-1
CDR3: CASSLRQSNQPQHF; DNA: TGTGCCAGCAGCTTGAGACAAAGCAATCAGCCCCAGCATTTT; size: once; V: TRBV5-6; D: .; J: TRBJ1-5
CDR3: CACLKGGGKEKLFF; DNA: TGTGCCTGCCTAAAAGGGGGGGGCAAGGAAAAACTGTTTTTT; size: .; V: TRBV30; D: .; J: TRBJ1-4
CDR3: CASSQGTSGGGSRETQYF; DNA: TGTGCCAGCAGCCAAGGGACTAGCGGGGGTGGATCACGAGAGACCCAGTACTTC; size: .; V: TRBV4-2; D: TRBD2; J: TRBJ2-5
CDR3: CASSAGTLGNSPLHF; DNA: TGTGCCAGCAGCGCAGGGACTCTGGGGAATTCACCCCTCCACTTT; size: .; V: TRBV7-9; D: .; J: TRBJ1-6
CDR3: CASSLDPGYYGYTF; DNA: TGTGCCAGCAGCTTAGACCCGGGGTATTATGGCTACACCTTC; size: .; V: TRBV7-8; D: .; J: TRBJ1-2
CDR3: CASSQMRRGSTDTQYF; DNA: TGTGCCAGCAGCCAAATGAGGCGGGGGAGCACAGATACGCAGTATTTT; size: .; V: TRBV3-1/TRBV3-2; D: TRBD2; J: TRBJ2-3
CDR3: CASSQDLYKVAGYTF; DNA: TGCGCCAGCAGCCAAGACTTGTACAAAGTCGCCGGCTACACCTTC; size: .; V: TRBV4-1; D: .; J: TRBJ1-2
CDR3: CASSLGVSGGSTDTQYF; DNA: TGTGCCAGCAGCTTAGGGGTTAGCGGGGGTAGCACAGATACGCAGTATTTT; size: .; V: TRBV7-2; D: TRBD2; J: TRBJ2-3
CDR3: CASSQGSGGQPQHF; DNA: TGTGCCAGCAGCCAAGGCTCGGGAGGGCAGCCCCAGCATTTT; size: .; V: TRBV3-1/TRBV3-2; D: .; J: TRBJ1-5
CDR3: CASRAVDEQFF; DNA: TGTGCCAGCAGAGCCGTAGATGAGCAGTTCTTC; size: .; V: TRBV6-5; D: .; J: TRBJ2-1
CDR3: CAWRKAGSSYEQYF; DNA: TGTGCCTGGAGAAAAGCGGGGTCATCCTACGAGCAGTACTTC; size: .; V: TRBV30; D: TRBD2; J: TRBJ2-7
CDR3: CASSPSGQNQPQHF; DNA: TGTGCCAGCTCACCATCTGGACAGAATCAGCCCCAGCATTTT; size: .; V: TRBV18; D: .; J: TRBJ1-5
CDR3: CASSDDRNTEAFF; DNA: TGCGCCAGCAGCGATGACAGAAACACTGAAGCTTTCTTT; size: .; V: TRBV5-1; D: .; J: TRBJ1-1
CDR3: CASSSRTGDTEAFF; DNA: TGCGCCAGCAGCTCCCGGACAGGGGACACTGAAGCTTTCTTT; size: .; V: TRBV5-1; D: TRBD1; J: TRBJ1-1
CDR3: CASSVGTADTQYF; DNA: TGTGCCAGCAGTGTAGGGACTGCAGATACGCAGTATTTT; size: .; V: TRBV2; D: .; J: TRBJ2-3
CDR3: CASSLAGTGANEQFF; DNA: TGCGCCAGCAGCTTGGCCGGGACAGGGGCTAATGAGCAGTTCTTC; size: .; V: TRBV5-1; D: TRBD1; J: TRBJ2-1
CDR3: CASSQLHGRASSYEQYF; DNA: TGTGCCAGCAGCCAACTCCACGGGCGGGCGTCTTCCTACGAGCAGTACTTC; size: .; V: TRBV3-1/TRBV3-2; D: .; J: TRBJ2-7
CDR3: CASSLIYRGPGNTIYF; DNA: TGTGCCAGCAGCCTAATATACAGGGGGCCTGGAAACACCATATATTTT; size: .; V: TRBV3-1/TRBV3-2; D: TRBD1; J: TRBJ1-3
CDR3: CASSLGQGRYNSPLHF; DNA: TGTGCCAGCAGCTTGGGACAGGGACGATATAATTCACCCCTCCACTTT; size: .; V: TRBV5-5; D: TRBD1; J: TRBJ1-6
CDR3: CASSLGSGAGTEAFF; DNA: TGCGCCAGCAGCTTGGGTTCAGGGGCTGGCACTGAAGCTTTCTTT; size: .; V: TRBV5-1; D: .; J: TRBJ1-1
CDR3: CASSPRTGGSLTEAFF; DNA: TGTGCCAGCAGCCCCCGGACAGGGGGATCATTAACTGAAGCTTTCTTT; size: medium-sized; V: TRBV7-6; D: TRBD1; J: TRBJ1-1
CDR3: CSAGDREEFF; DNA: TGCAGTGCCGGAGATCGGGAGGAGTTCTTC; size: .; V: TRBV20-1; D: TRBD2; J: TRBJ2-1
CDR3: CASSEGTEETQYF; DNA: TGTGCCAGCAGTGAGGGGACAGAAGAGACCCAGTACTTC; size: few; V: TRBV25-1; D: TRBD1; J: TRBJ2-5
CDR3: CASRLINTEAFF; DNA: TGTGCCAGCAGACTGATAAACACTGAAGCTTTCTTT; size: few; V: TRBV7-8; D: .; J: TRBJ1-1